The present TCR beta chain was sequenced within a study of shared clonotypes between healthy human individuals. Study information: Researchers assigned three CD4 naive, three CD4 memory, two CD8 naive and one CD8 memory plate to each donor.

CDR1 is MNHEY, CDR2 SVGAGI, per germline. The CDR3 has 15 residues. Trimming stripped 7 bases from V and 7 bases from J, with 17 bases between. On this clone itself: Its antigen is as yet unknown.

Sequencing used immunoSEQ multiplex PCR; TCRdb keeps in-frame clones, though not all of them. The table shows a few million clones, with over 85% occurring only once. The study, taken as a whole, reports: Naive CD4 clonotypes were shared across a handful of donors at around 5.4%.

This rearrangement joins TRBV6-5 to TRBJ1-6; D gene unclear. The sequence was collected from a man aged 18 to 35 in good health. Material for sequencing was naive CD4+ T cells sorted from blood. Regarding subset: CD45RA+ positively selected. The chain's CDR3 is CASTTRRAGNSPLHF. CDR3 sequence (DNA): TGTGCCAGCACCACCAGGAGGGCCGGAAATTCACCCCTCCACTTT.